This passage covers 12 T cell receptor beta chains from one sample sequenced in a study of regulatory T cells in long-lasting Graves disease. Described time point: newly diagnosed GD, antithyroid drugs for less than 3 months. The TCR library used RNA extracted from PBMCs. In building TCR beta libraries, iRepertoire HTBI primers were used together with Arm-PCR of CDR3 regions. TCRdb fed the multiplex PCR reads into MiXCR, producing one record per CDR3 protein. The sample carries 350,000 to 400,000 distinct CDR3 sequences, roughly a sixth recorded once. This sample comprised peripheral blood mononuclear cells (PBMCs), obtained at new diagnosis, from a patient treated with antithyroid drugs. The receptors stem from a female donor with Graves disease.

This clonotype was recorded at least ten times. This chain joins TRBV27 and TRBJ2-1, with D possibly TRBD2 on 6 matching bases. Germline V gene lookup returns CDR1 MNHEY and CDR2 SMNVEV (reference sequence). The length of the CDR3 is 12 residues. Trimming shortened V by 2 bases and J by 9 bases, and 8 bases separated the two germline ends. The CDR3 region is CASSLNGGEQFF. The CDR3 coding sequence is TGTGCCAGCAGTTTAAACGGGGGTGAGCAGTTCTTC.

This clonotype has a count of ten or more. The rearrangement uses TRBV7-6 and TRBJ2-5, with a weak D call TRBD1 (6 bases). V lost 1 base to trimming and J lost 7 bases, with 7 bases between them. CDR1 is SGHVS and CDR2 is FNYEAQ in the germline V gene. The CDR3 contains 12 residues. CDR3 DNA sequence: TGTGCCAGCAGCTTAGACAGGGTGACCCAGTACTTC. Its protein product is CASSLDRVTQYF.

The chain employs TRBV10-3 and TRBJ1-5; D gene unclear. The CDR3 is made up of 13 amino acids. Germline loops: CDR1 ENHRY, CDR2 SYGVKD. Between the trimmed V and J ends, which lost 6 bases and 3 bases, there was a span of 9 bases. CDR3: CAIRPNINQPQHF. The CDR3 nucleotides read TGTGCCATCAGGCCCAACATCAATCAGCCCCAGCATTTT.

V gene TRBV6-2 or TRBV6-3 combines with J gene TRBJ1-1; D remains ambiguous. This CDR3 spans 14 amino acids. Germline V CDR1 and CDR2: MNHEY, SVGEGT. Deletions cut 5 bases from V and 0 bases from J, with 10 bases between. The CDR3, as DNA: TGTGCCAGCAGTGAAAAGTGGGTGAACACTGAAGCTTTCTTT. Its protein is CASSEKWVNTEAFF.

This clonotype was recorded many times. The rearrangement joins TRBV18 to TRBJ2-7, with 7 bases lining up with TRBD1. V trimming: 3 bases; J trimming: 5 bases; junction bases outside the gene matches: 10. This CDR3 comprises 15 residues. CDR1 KGHSH and CDR2 LQKENI come from the germline V gene. CDR3 in amino acids: CASSPRQGMGDEQYF. In nucleotides, the CDR3 is TGTGCCAGCTCACCGCGACAGGGAATGGGCGACGAGCAGTACTTC.

This clonotype has ten or more counts. V and J are TRBV5-1 and TRBJ1-6, with 9 positions matching TRBD1. Losses at the gene ends were 0 bases for V and 10 bases for J; bases not matched to a gene: 5. Germline values: CDR1 SGHRS, CDR2 YFSETQ. CDR3 length: 15 residues. The CDR3 sequence is CASSLDGTGNSPLHF. As DNA, the CDR3 is TGCGCCAGCAGCTTGGACGGGACAGGGAACTCACCCCTCCACTTT.

About this clonotype: This may come from a read error, since a much larger clone is one base off. The chain is built from TRBV6-8 and TRBJ2-4, with 11 positions matching TRBD2. The J call may not be correct, given that the DNA end is closer to TRBJ2-1. The length of the CDR3 is 16 residues. CDR1 and CDR2 from the germline V gene are MNHGY and SAAAGT. Here the CDR3 reads CASSESGLADTETQFF. CDR3 coding DNA: TGCGCCAGCAGTGAGTCGGGACTAGCGGATACAGAGACCCAGTTCTTC.

There are many counts of this clonotype. This rearrangement joins TRBV12-5 to TRBJ2-1; TRBD2 matches at 16 bases. Trimming cost V 6 bases and J 0 bases; bases outside gene matches: 5. Per the germline V gene, CDR1 is LGHNT and CDR2 is FRNRAP. The CDR3 runs 18 residues. The CDR3 protein is CASGTGLAGGSSYNEQFF. Here the CDR3 DNA reads TGTGCTAGTGGAACGGGACTAGCGGGAGGGAGCTCCTACAATGAGCAGTTCTTC.

This clonotype was counted at least ten times. V gene TRBV7-9 combines with J gene TRBJ1-4, with D unclear. CDR3 size: 13 residues. The V end lost 4 bases, the J end lost 5 bases, and 8 bases lay between the germline ends. Per the germline V gene, CDR1 is SEHNR and CDR2 is FQNEAQ (reference sequence). The CDR3 nucleotides are TGTGCCAGCAGCTCCGACCCGAATGAAAAACTGTTTTTT. Protein product: CASSSDPNEKLFF. Variable domain in full (rest from reference TRBV7-9 and TRBJ1-4): DTGVSQNPRHKITKRGQNVTFRCDPISEHNRLYWYRQTLGQGPEFLTYFQNEAQLEKSRLLSDRFSAERPKGSFSTLEIQRTEQGDSAMYLCASSSDPNEKLFFGSGTQLSVL.

In this sample, this clonotype turned up many times. The chain employs TRBV7-2 and TRBJ2-5; 7 positions match TRBD2. J lost 3 bases, V lost 5 bases, and 12 bases had no gene match. This CDR3 spans 16 amino acids. CDR1 and CDR2 from the germline V gene are SGHTA and FQGNSA. The CDR3 region has the DNA TGTGCCAGCAGCCCGAAGGGGCGGGAGTTCGAAGAGACCCAGTACTTC. Amino acids: CASSPKGREFEETQYF.

This clonotype showed up many times. The rearrangement uses TRBV5-1 and TRBJ1-1, with a tentative D call TRBD1 (5 bases). The CDR3 is 13 residues long. With 4 bases removed from V and 6 bases from J, the gap between germline ends came to 13 bases. Germline values: CDR1 SGHRS, CDR2 YFSETQ. CDR3 nucleotide sequence: TGCGCCAGCAGCGGGGCGGTTTCGGCTGAAGCTTTCTTT. It translates to CASSGAVSAEAFF.

This clonotype came up many times. The chain is built from TRBV11-2 and TRBJ2-1; 7 bases map to TRBD2. V trimming: 0 bases; J trimming: 7 bases; junction bases outside the gene matches: 3. CDR1 is SGHAT and CDR2 is FQNNGV in the germline V gene. The CDR3 loop spans 14 amino acids. The CDR3 DNA reads as TGTGCCAGCAGCTTAGAACTAGCGTGGAATGAGCAGTTCTTC. It encodes CASSLELAWNEQFF.